Each of the 15 T cell receptor beta chains below was sequenced from the same sample in a study of cytomegalovirus exposure and HLA in healthy donors (dated by TCRdb to 2015 to 2018). Library preparation employed the immunoSEQ multiplex PCR assay. For the multiplex PCR, a mixture combining 60 forward primers for TCR Vbeta segments and 13 reverse primers for TCR Jbeta segments was used. TCRdb provides this immuneACCESS table in a form limited to in-frame rearrangements. Some clones are lacking; in checked studies, under half of them reflect an unresolved V gene, and why the rest are absent is not known. For this sample there are 200,000 or so clones; 82% appear just once. 6.5% of the sample lies in the top ten. The sample taken for sequencing was PBMCs. These receptors were collected from a woman aged 45-65 years in good health and CMV-seropositive.

This clone has just a few counts. V and J are TRBV4-1 and TRBJ1-6; D remains unclear. The germline CDR1 and CDR2 sequences are MGHRA and YSYEKL. The V and J ends lost 5 bases and 0 bases respectively, with 14 bases between them. The CDR3 has 17 amino acids. CDR3: CASSSRGGSSYNSPLHF. The CDR3 DNA reads TGCGCCAGCAGCTCAAGAGGTGGTAGCTCCTATAATTCACCCCTCCACTTT.

The chain combines TRBV30 with TRBJ1-2; 8 nucleotides align to TRBD1. V lost 4 bases, J lost 4 bases, and 2 bases stayed unmatched. Germline lookup yields CDR1 GTSNPN and CDR2 SVGIG (reference sequence). CDR3 size: 12 residues. CDR3 protein: CAWTTGGYGYTF. The CDR3 DNA reads as TGTGCCTGGACTACAGGGGGCTATGGCTACACCTTC.

CDR3 sequence (DNA): TGTGCCAGCAGGGGCAGAGTCACCGGGGAGCTGTTTTTT. It specifies CASRGRVTGELFF. This chain uses TRBV2 with TRBJ2-2; D gene unclear. CDR1 is SNHLY, CDR2 FYNNEI, per germline. The CDR3 runs to 13 residues. The germline V and J ends were trimmed by 6 bases and 4 bases, with 9 bases remaining between them.

The rearrangement links TRBV28 to TRBJ1-2, with D tentatively TRBD1 (5 bases). Germline V gives CDR1 MDHEN, CDR2 SYDVKM. The CDR3 totals 13 residues. V lost 3 bases to trimming and J lost 4 bases, with 9 bases between them. CDR3 region: CASSFSGGYGYTF. Here the CDR3 DNA reads TGTGCCAGCAGTTTTTCCGGGGGCTATGGCTACACCTTC.

V is TRBV18 and J is TRBJ2-7, with 8 bases fitting TRBD1. Trimming removed 3 bases from V and 4 bases from J; junction bases left unmatched: 11. The CDR3 runs to 16 residues. CDR1 is KGHSH, CDR2 LQKENI, per germline. The CDR3 protein is CASSPSWGQAIYEQYF. Written as DNA, the CDR3 is TGTGCCAGCTCACCTTCGTGGGGACAGGCGATTTACGAGCAGTACTTC.

The genes are TRBV19 and TRBJ1-5, with 7 bases lining up with TRBD1. There are 17 residues in the CDR3. V shed 4 bases and J 2 bases; nucleotides not matched to a gene: 11. Looked up from germline, CDR1 is LNHDA and CDR2 is SQIVND (reference sequence). The DNA for the CDR3 is TGTGCCAGTAGTACCCCCCCGGGACAGATTGGCAATCAGCCCCAGCATTTT. Protein product: CASSTPPGQIGNQPQHF.

Points on this clone: The same CDR3 arises from other DNA sequences in this sample as well. The chain uses TRBV7-9 and TRBJ2-5; 7 nucleotides match TRBD1. The CDR3 is 14 residues long. V dropped 3 bases and J dropped 0; count of bases not matched to a gene: 1. CDR1 is SEHNR and CDR2 is FQNEAQ in the germline V gene (reference sequence). CDR3 in amino acids: CASSLTGYQETQYF. In DNA, the CDR3 is TGTGCCAGCAGCTTGACAGGGTACCAAGAGACCCAGTACTTC. Based on the CDR3 plus reference TRBV7-9 and TRBJ2-5, the full variable domain is DTGVSQNPRHKITKRGQNVTFRCDPISEHNRLYWYRQTLGQGPEFLTYFQNEAQLEKSRLLSDRFSAERPKGSFSTLEIQRTEQGDSAMYLCASSLTGYQETQYFGPGTRLLVL.

The V and J genes are TRBV5-1 and TRBJ1-1; no clear D gene. Germline lookup yields CDR1 SGHRS and CDR2 YFSETQ. The V end lost 0 bases, the J end lost 1 base, and 10 bases lay between the germline ends. This CDR3 contains 15 residues. CDR3 nucleotide sequence: TGCGCCAGCAGCTTGGATCCGGGTCGGAACACTGAAGCTTTCTTT. Encoded protein: CASSLDPGRNTEAFF. Based on the CDR3 plus reference TRBV5-1 and TRBJ1-1, the full variable domain is KAGVTQTPRYLIKTRGQQVTLSCSPISGHRSVSWYQQTPGQGLQFLFEYFSETQRNKGNFPGRFSGRQFSNSRSEMNVSTLELGDSALYLCASSLDPGRNTEAFFGQGTRLTVV.

CDR3 protein: CASSEMVGETEAFF. CDR3 DNA: TGTGCCAGCAGTGAAATGGTCGGGGAGACTGAAGCTTTCTTT. The V and J genes are TRBV6-5 and TRBJ1-1; D uncertain. Trimming took 5 bases from V and 5 from J, leaving 15 bases between them. The V gene's germline CDR1 is MNHEY and CDR2 SVGAGI. The CDR3 extends over 14 amino acids.

The V gene is TRBV10-3, the J gene TRBJ2-2; 9 bases agree with TRBD2. Unmatched junction bases numbered 1, after V lost 3 bases and J lost 5 bases. Per the germline V gene, CDR1 is ENHRY and CDR2 is SYGVKD. The CDR3 length is 14 residues. The CDR3 protein is CAISDLAGTGELFF. The CDR3, as DNA: TGTGCCATCAGTGACCTAGCGGGAACCGGGGAGCTGTTTTTT.

The chain uses TRBV27 and TRBJ2-7, with 8 bases lining up with TRBD1. V lost 5 bases to trimming and J lost 4 bases; unmatched junction nucleotides: 7. CDR3 length equals 14 residues. CDR1 MNHEY and CDR2 SMNVEV come from the germline V gene (reference sequence). The CDR3 here is CASSRTGYMYEQYF. The CDR3 DNA reads as TGTGCCAGCAGTCGGACAGGGTATATGTACGAGCAGTACTTC.

This chain uses TRBV14 with TRBJ2-7; D perhaps matches TRBD2 (5 bases). Germline values: CDR1 SGHDN, CDR2 FVKESK. The CDR3 is made up of 15 amino acids. V gave up 0 bases and J gave up 0 bases, with 9 bases separating them. CDR3 in amino acids: CASSQDSASSYEQYF. CDR3 sequence (DNA): TGTGCCAGCAGCCAAGATAGCGCCAGCTCCTACGAGCAGTACTTC.

The rearrangement joins TRBV10-3 to TRBJ2-7; a possible D gene is TRBD1 (5 bases). The CDR3 sequence is 11 residues long. Trimming cost V 5 bases and J 7 bases, with 9 bases left between them. Germline CDR1 and CDR2: ENHRY and SYGVKD. The CDR3 nucleotides are TGTGCCATCAGTCAGGGTAAGGAGCAGTACTTC. It is translated as CAISQGKEQYF.

V gene TRBV27 combines with J gene TRBJ2-3; unclear D gene. CDR1 is MNHEY, CDR2 SMNVEV, per germline (reference sequence). V was trimmed by 3 bases and J by 0 bases, leaving 4 bases between them. This CDR3 is built from 13 residues. CDR3 region: CASSFSSTDTQYF. The DNA for the CDR3 is TGTGCCAGCAGTTTCTCTAGCACAGATACGCAGTATTTT.

The V and J genes are TRBV19 and TRBJ2-3; 7 positions agree with TRBD2. The CDR3 consists of 16 residues. Trimming removed 6 bases from V and 2 bases from J; junction bases left unmatched: 11. Germline loops: CDR1 LNHDA, CDR2 SQIVND (reference sequence). The CDR3 protein is CASSFPGGRPTDTQYF. CDR3 DNA: TGTGCCAGTAGCTTCCCGGGGGGACGCCCCACAGATACGCAGTATTTT. The whole variable domain, filled in from reference TRBV19 and TRBJ2-3, reads DGGITQSPKYLFRKEGQNVTLSCEQNLNHDAMYWYRQDPGQGLRLIYYSQIVNDFQKGDIAEGYSVSREKKESFPLTVTSAQKNPTAFYLCASSFPGGRPTDTQYFGPGTRLTVL.